The 14 T cell receptor beta chains in this list originate from one sample, sequenced in a study of PD-1 blockade in classical Hodgkin lymphoma. Some clones are missing from TCRdb's copy, which holds only in-frame ones; the method was immunoSEQ multiplex PCR. The sample holds about 13,000 clones; 80% are singletons and the top ten take about 24%. Exposure to brentuximab vedotin varied, and each patient had relapsed following autologous stem cell transplantation. The sample was peripheral blood mononuclear cells (PBMCs), taken at baseline. The receptors originated from a human donor with classical Hodgkin lymphoma.

This CDR3 reads CASSVTGGYNEQFF. CDR3 in DNA: TGTGCCAGCAGTGTAACAGGGGGTTACAATGAGCAGTTCTTC. The gene calls are TRBV2 and TRBJ2-1; 8 bases map to TRBD1. V was pared by 4 bases and J by 4 bases, with 3 bases of the junction left unmatched. The germline gives CDR1 SNHLY, CDR2 FYNNEI. The CDR3 sequence is 14 residues long.

V and J are TRBV2 and TRBJ2-3; a possible D gene is TRBD2 (5 bases). In germline, CDR1 is SNHLY, CDR2 FYNNEI. The CDR3 runs to 14 residues. Trimming took off 4 bases at V and 3 bases at J, with 11 bases between the two ends. CDR3 DNA: TGTGCCAGCAGTGTTTTCGGGGTAACAGATACGCAGTATTTT. This encodes CASSVFGVTDTQYF.

Only a few counts were recorded for this clone. The J gene is TRBJ1-2, the V gene TRBV7-9; D remains ambiguous. The CDR3 totals 13 residues. The germline V gene has CDR1 SEHNR and CDR2 FQNEAQ (reference sequence). Trimming shortened V by 1 base and J by 4 bases, and 7 bases separated the two germline ends. CDR3 DNA: TGTGCCAGCAGCTTAGGTCAGATCTATGGCTACACCTTC. It encodes CASSLGQIYGYTF.

The chain recombines TRBV5-1 with TRBJ2-7, with D tentatively TRBD1 (5 bases). Germline V gene sequence: CDR1 SGHRS, CDR2 YFSETQ. V was shortened by 0 bases and J by 0 bases, with 7 bases between the two germline ends. The CDR3 has 14 residues. CDR3 bases: TGCGCCAGCAGCTTGGAAAGGGGCTCCTACGAGCAGTACTTC. Translation gives CASSLERGSYEQYF.

This clone occurred a few times. The rearrangement links TRBV29-1 to TRBJ2-7; D unresolved. V was cut by 6 bases and J by 8 bases, with 17 bases left in between. The CDR3 consists of 12 residues. The germline V gene has CDR1 SQVTM and CDR2 ANQGSEA. The CDR3 is CSVKDSDRKQYF. The CDR3 region has the DNA TGCAGCGTCAAAGATTCCGACCGTAAGCAGTACTTC.

The chain is built from TRBV9 and TRBJ2-1; TRBD2 agrees at 8 bases. The germline V gene encodes CDR1 SGDLS and CDR2 YYNGEE. The CDR3 totals 17 residues. With V trimmed by 2 bases and J by 6 bases, 13 bases remained unmatched. The CDR3 region is CASSVNPSSGGPNEQFF. The CDR3 bases are TGTGCCAGCAGCGTGAATCCCAGCAGCGGGGGTCCCAATGAGCAGTTCTTC.

The rearrangement joins TRBV5-5 to TRBJ2-2; D is unresolved. Germline CDR1 is SGHKS and CDR2 is YYEKEE (reference sequence). V lost 7 bases to trimming and J lost 3 bases, with 7 bases between them. The CDR3 length is 12 residues. CDR3 coding DNA: TGTGCCAGCTCCAAATACACCGGGGAGCTGTTTTTT. Translated, it gives CASSKYTGELFF.

The rearrangement joins TRBV2 to TRBJ1-1, with 7 bases identical to TRBD1. This CDR3 is 13 amino acids long. V lost 6 bases and J lost 1; bases outside the gene matches: 2. CDR1 and CDR2 from the germline V gene are SNHLY and FYNNEI. The CDR3 sequence is CASSRQGNTEAFF. The CDR3, as DNA: TGTGCCAGCAGCCGACAGGGGAACACTGAAGCTTTCTTT.

This chain connects TRBV30 to TRBJ2-2; 9 nucleotides agree with TRBD1. CDR1 is GTSNPN and CDR2 is SVGIG in the germline V gene (reference sequence). The ends lost 4 bases at V and 2 bases at J; junction bases unmatched: 5. The CDR3 is 15 amino acids. The CDR3 DNA reads TGTGCCTGGACCAAGGGACAGGGCAACACCGGGGAGCTGTTTTTT. Translated: CAWTKGQGNTGELFF.

V usage is TRBV18 and J usage is TRBJ1-2; D gene ambiguous. This CDR3 has 16 amino acids. V was trimmed by 3 bases and J by 4 bases, leaving 18 bases between them. Germline V gene lookup returns CDR1 KGHSH and CDR2 LQKENI. CDR3 residues: CASSPIFPPSPYGYTF. CDR3 nucleotide sequence: TGTGCCAGCTCACCGATTTTTCCCCCATCGCCCTATGGCTACACCTTC.

The chain combines TRBV10-3 with TRBJ2-1, with 8 nucleotides matching TRBD2. The CDR3 is 14 amino acids. Trimming removed 10 bases from V and 0 bases from J; junction bases left unmatched: 5. Germline values: CDR1 ENHRY, CDR2 SYGVKD. CDR3 sequence: CATYGGGSYNEQFF. CDR3 in DNA: TGTGCCACCTACGGGGGGGGCTCCTACAATGAGCAGTTCTTC.

The rearrangement joins TRBV19 to TRBJ2-3, with 12 bases that match TRBD2. Per the germline V gene, CDR1 is LNHDA and CDR2 is SQIVND (reference sequence). The length of the CDR3 is 15 residues. V lost 2 bases, J lost 4 bases, and 1 base stayed unmatched. In DNA, the CDR3 is TGTGCCAGTAGTATACTAGCGGGGGGGCCAGATACGCAGTATTTT. Its protein product is CASSILAGGPDTQYF.

The rearrangement uses TRBV19 and TRBJ2-7; D is undetermined. CDR1 and CDR2 (germline): LNHDA, SQIVND (reference sequence). V lost 3 bases and J lost 6, with 12 bases in between. The CDR3 has 13 residues. As DNA, the CDR3 is TGTGCCAGTAGTATTTCGGCGGCGGCCGAGCAGTACTTC. Its translation: CASSISAAAEQYF.

There are a few counts of this clone. The genes are TRBV10-3 and TRBJ2-7; possibly TRBD1 for D (7 bases). The length of the CDR3 is 14 residues. The germline V gene encodes CDR1 ENHRY and CDR2 SYGVKD. The V end was cut by 8 bases, the J end by 5 bases, with 19 bases between. CDR3 nucleotide sequence: TGTGCCATCCACGGGGGACAGCCTCAAGACGAGCAGTACTTC. Protein product: CAIHGGQPQDEQYF.